A selection of T cell receptor beta chains follows, all from one sample in a study of CD8 T cells in ankylosing spondylitis. TCRdb fed the 5' RACE reads into MiXCR, producing one record per CDR3 protein. The sample includes about 360,000 distinct CDR3 sequences, roughly 15% seen only once; the top ten take 0.9% to 1.2%. The material sequenced was blood, either unsorted or a sorted T cell fraction (not recorded which). The receptor set was obtained from a male donor with ankylosing spondylitis or in good health (not recorded which). Both conserved end residues are part of each CDR3. D genes are given only for firm matches. Size values are once, few and many counts, or a class for expanded clones, and some rows have none.

D gene	V gene	clone size	J gene	CDR3 DNA	CDR3 protein
TRBD1	TRBV5-1	many	TRBJ1-2	TGCGCCAGCAGCCGTGATGTGATCCGGGACAGGGGTCCTGGCTACACCTTC	CASSRDVIRDRGPGYTF
TRBD2	TRBV29-1	few	TRBJ2-3	TGCAGCGTTGGCCTAGCGGGGACCCTGGATACGCAGTATTTT	CSVGLAGTLDTQYF
NA	TRBV7-7	few	TRBJ2-3	TGTGCCAGCAGCTGGAACGGCGGGACAGATACGCAGTATTTT	CASSWNGGTDTQYF
NA	TRBV20-1	NA	TRBJ2-3	TGCAGTGCAACAGAACTTCTGGGCACCCCAGAAGATACGCAGTATTTT	CSATELLGTPEDTQYF
NA	TRBV20-1	NA	TRBJ2-5	TGCAGTGCGGAGGTCCTCCAAGAGACCCAGTACTTC	CSAEVLQETQYF
NA	TRBV29-1	NA	TRBJ2-2	TGCAGCGGAGGGGATTCCGGGGAGCTGTTTTTT	CSGGDSGELFF
TRBD1	TRBV5-6	NA	TRBJ1-1	TGTGCCAGCAGCTTGAGAGAAACTCTGGGACAGTCGAACACTGAAGCTTTCTTT	CASSLRETLGQSNTEAFF
TRBD2	TRBV25-1	few	TRBJ2-5	TGTGCCAGCAGTGAATACATGGCTAGCGGCCAAGAGACCCAGTACTTC	CASSEYMASGQETQYF
TRBD2	TRBV15	NA	TRBJ2-5	TGTGCCACCAGCAGATTTAGCGGGGGACAAGAGACCCAGTACTTC	CATSRFSGGQETQYF
NA	TRBV5-1	few	TRBJ2-5	TGCGCCAGCAGCTTGGCTGGGGCGACGTACCAAGAGACCCAGTACTTC	CASSLAGATYQETQYF
NA	TRBV6-1	NA	TRBJ2-2	TGTGCCAGCAAAGGACAGAGGAACACCGGGGAGCTGTTTTTT	CASKGQRNTGELFF
NA	TRBV21-1	few	TRBJ2-7	TGTGCCAGCCGACGGGGTGTAGGGGCCTACGAGCAGTACTTC	CASRRGVGAYEQYF
NA	TRBV9	NA	TRBJ2-5	TGTGCCAGCAGCGTAGACGGGGCCAGAGAGACCCAGTACTTC	CASSVDGARETQYF
TRBD2	TRBV19	NA	TRBJ2-3	TGTGCCAGTAGTATAGGACTAGCGGGGGGCACAGATACGCAGTATTTT	CASSIGLAGGTDTQYF
TRBD1	TRBV29-1	few	TRBJ1-1	TGCAGCTTCTTAACCGGGACAGGGGTTCAGGAGGCTTTCTTT	CSFLTGTGVQEAFF
TRBD2	TRBV5-1	NA	TRBJ2-7	TGCGCCAGCAGCTTGGAAGTAGCGGGAGGGCCTCGGCAGTACTTC	CASSLEVAGGPRQYF
TRBD1	TRBV3-1	NA	TRBJ2-7	TGTGCCAGCAGCCGTGGGACAGAGGGAACCGTATCCTACGAGCAGTACTTC	CASSRGTEGTVSYEQYF
NA	TRBV5-1	many	TRBJ1-4	TGCGCCAGCAGCTTAGGAAACAGCGTTGCAACTAATGAAAAACTGTTTTTT	CASSLGNSVATNEKLFF
NA	TRBV2	NA	TRBJ2-2	TGTGCCAGCAGTGGAGTGGGGGGGCGACCCGGGGAGCTGTTTTTT	CASSGVGGRPGELFF
TRBD1	TRBV5-5	many	TRBJ1-4	TGTGCCAGCATTGGACAGGGGGCAAGGAAACTGTTTTTT	CASIGQGARKLFF
NA	TRBV12-3/TRBV12-4	many	TRBJ1-1	TGTGCCAGCAGTTCGACGACAGGAGGGGGCACTGAAGCTTTCTTT	CASSSTTGGGTEAFF
NA	TRBV20-1	few	TRBJ1-4	TGCAGTGCTAGAAAGGGGGATAATGAAAAACTGTTTTTT	CSARKGDNEKLFF
TRBD1	TRBV3-1	NA	TRBJ2-3	TGTGCCAGCAGCCATCGACAGGGGCAGGAAGATACGCAGTATTTT	CASSHRQGQEDTQYF
TRBD1	TRBV27	NA	TRBJ2-7	TGTGCCAGCAGTCCGGGGGACAGGCCTCCCTACGAGCAGTACTTC	CASSPGDRPPYEQYF
TRBD2	TRBV10-3	few	TRBJ2-3	TGTGCCATCAGTGCTAGCGGGAGAATCGCAGATACGCAGTATTTT	CAISASGRIADTQYF
TRBD1	TRBV27	NA	TRBJ1-1	TGTGCCAGCAGTCAGTTCGGGACAGTGAACACTGAAGCTTTCTTT	CASSQFGTVNTEAFF
NA	TRBV7-9	NA	TRBJ1-4	TGTGCCAGCAGCTCCGCCGGGGAATACGGTGAAAAACTGTTTTTT	CASSSAGEYGEKLFF
NA	TRBV6-1	NA	TRBJ2-2	TGTGCCAGCGCTTCTTCGGGACTCTTCACCGGGGAGCTGTTTTTT	CASASSGLFTGELFF
NA	TRBV19	NA	TRBJ1-2	TGTGCCAGTCTACCGCCTACGGTCCCGGGACGGAACTATGGCTACACCTTC	CASLPPTVPGRNYGYTF
TRBD1	TRBV2	few	TRBJ1-4	TGTGCCAGCATGTTAGACAGGGGAGATGAAAAACTGTTTTTT	CASMLDRGDEKLFF
NA	TRBV10-3	NA	TRBJ2-5	TGTGCCATCAAGGAGTTCGCAGGGGAAGAGACCCAGTACTTC	CAIKEFAGEETQYF
TRBD2	TRBV12-3/TRBV12-4	many	TRBJ2-3	TGTGCCAGTACGATCTCACTAGCGGGTAGAGGTACGCAGTATTTT	CASTISLAGRGTQYF
NA	TRBV6-1	NA	TRBJ2-7	TGTGCCAGCAAGGCGGAGCTTTACGAGCAGTACTTC	CASKAELYEQYF
TRBD1	TRBV6-1	few	TRBJ2-7	TGTGCCAGCAGCATGGGGACAGGGACCTACGAGCAGTACTTC	CASSMGTGTYEQYF
TRBD1	TRBV7-8	many	TRBJ1-1	TGTGCCAGCAGCGTGACAGGGCCGAACACTGAAGCTTTCTTT	CASSVTGPNTEAFF
NA	TRBV6-1	NA	TRBJ1-3	TGTGCCAGCAGGGAGACAGGCTCTGGAAACACCATATATTTT	CASRETGSGNTIYF
NA	TRBV3-1	NA	TRBJ2-7	TGTGCCAGCAGCCAAGATAGTGGACGCCGAACCTACGAGCAGTACTTC	CASSQDSGRRTYEQYF
TRBD1	TRBV20-1	few	TRBJ1-2	TGCAGTGCCCGACCGGGACAGGGGGGGTTTGGCTACACCTTC	CSARPGQGGFGYTF
NA	TRBV6-5	many	TRBJ1-1	TGTGCCAGCAGTTACTCGGCAGGGAACACTGAAGCTTTCTTT	CASSYSAGNTEAFF
NA	TRBV20-1	NA	TRBJ1-2	TGCAGACCCTTTGGTCAGGCTCACTATGGCTACACCTTC	CRPFGQAHYGYTF
NA	TRBV20-1	few	TRBJ1-1	TGCAGTGCTGGAAGGGGACGGACAACGGCTGAAGCTTTCTTT	CSAGRGRTTAEAFF
NA	TRBV12-3/TRBV12-4	many	TRBJ1-1	TGTGCCAGCACGCGGCGGTGGACTGAAGCTTTCTTT	CASTRRWTEAFF
NA	TRBV14	NA	TRBJ2-2	TGTGCCAGCAGCCAAGAAAACAGGTTCACCGGGGAGCTGTTTTTT	CASSQENRFTGELFF
NA	TRBV7-2	many	TRBJ2-2	TGTGCCAGCAGCTTAAGGGGGGTCCCCGGGGAGCTGTTTTTT	CASSLRGVPGELFF
TRBD2	TRBV12-3/TRBV12-4	NA	TRBJ2-2	TGTGCCAGCAGTCCAGGGGGACTAGCGGGAGTAGAGGGCACCGGGGAGCTGTTTTTT	CASSPGGLAGVEGTGELFF
TRBD1	TRBV20-1	few	TRBJ2-5	TGCAGTGCTAGCGGGCAGGGGGAGGAGACCCAGTACTTC	CSASGQGEETQYF
NA	TRBV7-2	NA	TRBJ2-3	TGTGCCAGCAGCTTAAACAGTGCAGATACGCAGTATTTT	CASSLNSADTQYF
NA	TRBV7-9	many	TRBJ1-1	TGTGCCAGCAGCTTTTTGAGGACTGAAGCTTTCTTT	CASSFLRTEAFF
TRBD2	TRBV19	NA	TRBJ2-4	TGTGCCAGTAGTATAGAGGGAGGGAACATTCAGTACTTC	CASSIEGGNIQYF
NA	TRBV6-1	NA	TRBJ2-3	TGTGCCAGCAGAGACAACTTCGTGGATACGCAGTATTTT	CASRDNFVDTQYF